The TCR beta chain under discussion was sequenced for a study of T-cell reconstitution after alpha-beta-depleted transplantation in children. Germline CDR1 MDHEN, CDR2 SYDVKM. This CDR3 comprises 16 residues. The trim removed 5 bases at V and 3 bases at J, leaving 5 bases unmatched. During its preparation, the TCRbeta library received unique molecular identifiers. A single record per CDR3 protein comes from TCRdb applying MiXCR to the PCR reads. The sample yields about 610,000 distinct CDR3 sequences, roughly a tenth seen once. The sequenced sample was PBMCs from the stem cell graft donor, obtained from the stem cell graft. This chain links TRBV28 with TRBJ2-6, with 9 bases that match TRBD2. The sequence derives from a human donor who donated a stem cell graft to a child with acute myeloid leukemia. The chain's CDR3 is CASSLAGNNGANVLTF. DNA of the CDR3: TGTGCCAGCAGTCTAGCGGGAAACAATGGGGCCAACGTCCTGACTTTC.